This T cell receptor beta chain was recovered during a study of blood T cells in healthy people across ages. A second about 7 to 11 cycle PCR used barcoded and J-beta primers. TCRdb reanalysed the 5' RACE reads using MiXCR and keeps one entry per CDR3 protein. This sample has 890,000 or so distinct CDR3 sequences; around 62% occur once, and the top ten carry around 30%. Each of the donors had roughly 9.1 milliliters of peripheral blood drawn into EDTA-treated Vacutainer tubes. The amount of total RNA extracted per sample was at least 5.5 micrograms. Sequences were obtained from blood. The receptor was isolated from a man aged 30-40 years in good health.

Here the CDR3 reads CASLWAQEQFF. The CDR3 DNA reads as TGTGCCAGCTTATGGGCACAGGAGCAGTTCTTC. The chain combines TRBV6-1 with TRBJ2-1; D gene ambiguous. Trimming shortened V by 8 bases and J by 10 bases, and 12 bases separated the two germline ends. This CDR3 spans 11 amino acids. Looked up from germline, CDR1 is MNHNS and CDR2 is SASEGT.